These 4 T cell receptor beta chains originate from one sample sequenced in a study of human T cells and chemical hapten exposure. Time point specified: patch test 1, 2 weeks after DPC sensitization. Treatment reported: therapeutic diphenylcyclopropenone sensitization with weekly scalp DPC. TCRdb reanalysed the RACE reads using MiXCR and keeps one entry per CDR3 protein. The table lists 75,000 to 95,000 distinct CDR3 sequences, 12% of them singletons. The input for sequencing was whole blood, taken in connection with sensitization to the hapten diphenylcyclopropenone (DPC). These receptors were taken from a woman aged 55-70 years with alopecia areata. Some clones in this sample may be carry-over from other donors' samples.

This rearrangement joins TRBV4-2 to TRBJ1-5, with D uncertain. This CDR3 is 15 amino acids long. V lost 0 bases, J lost 1 base, and 7 bases lay in between. The V gene's germline CDR1 is LGHNA and CDR2 YNFKEQ. DNA for the CDR3: TGTGCCAGCAGCCAAGATACTGGGAGCAATCAGCCCCAGCATTTT. Its translation: CASSQDTGSNQPQHF.

At least ten counts were recorded for this clonotype. This chain uses TRBV18 with TRBJ1-2; tentative D call: TRBD1 (5 bases). Trimming took 0 bases from V and 6 from J, leaving 8 bases between them. Per germline, CDR1 KGHSH and CDR2 LQKENI. This CDR3 region has 13 residues. Here the CDR3 reads CASSPPGGDGYTF. Written as DNA, the CDR3 is TGTGCCAGCTCACCACCCGGGGGGGATGGCTACACCTTC.

The gene calls are TRBV6-2 or TRBV6-3 and TRBJ2-7; the match to TRBD1 covers 10 bases. Germline-derived CDR1 and CDR2 are MNHEY and SVGEGT. Trimming cost V 4 bases and J 6 bases; bases outside gene matches: 3. CDR3 length: 13 amino acids. DNA of the CDR3: TGTGCCAGCAGTTCGACAGGGGGCGGCGAGCAGTACTTC. This codes for CASSSTGGGEQYF.

This clonotype was recorded many times. The genes are TRBV7-2 and TRBJ1-5, with 10 positions matching TRBD1. Germline V CDR1 and CDR2: SGHTA, FQGNSA. J was trimmed by 7 bases and V by 1 base; bases with no gene match: 7. This CDR3 is 16 amino acids long. In DNA, the CDR3 is TGTGCCAGCAGCTTAGTTGTGACAGGGGGCGAACAGCCCCAGCATTTT. Its protein is CASSLVVTGGEQPQHF.